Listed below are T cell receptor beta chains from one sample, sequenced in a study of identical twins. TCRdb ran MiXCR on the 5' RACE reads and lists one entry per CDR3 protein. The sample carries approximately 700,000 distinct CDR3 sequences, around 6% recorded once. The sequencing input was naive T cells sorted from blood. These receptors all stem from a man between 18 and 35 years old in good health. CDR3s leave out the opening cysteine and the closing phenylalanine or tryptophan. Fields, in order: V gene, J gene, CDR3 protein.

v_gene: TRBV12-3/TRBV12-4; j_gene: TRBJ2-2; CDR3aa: ASSSESGIGELF
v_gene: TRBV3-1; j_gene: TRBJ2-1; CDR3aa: ASSQDPGGQRDEQF
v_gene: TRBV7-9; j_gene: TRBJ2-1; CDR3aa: ASSLVGIEYNEQF
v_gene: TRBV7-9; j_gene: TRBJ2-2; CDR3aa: ASSFGGAEAELF
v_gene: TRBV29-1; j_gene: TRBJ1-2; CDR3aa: SVEGVYGYT
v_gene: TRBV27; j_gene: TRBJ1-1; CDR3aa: ASSAQGATEAF
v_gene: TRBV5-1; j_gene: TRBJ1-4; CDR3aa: ASSLLNPTGLNEKLF
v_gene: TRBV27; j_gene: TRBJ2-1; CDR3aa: ASSRVGTILYNEQF
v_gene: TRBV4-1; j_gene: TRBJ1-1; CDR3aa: ASSRPPGQGRTEAF
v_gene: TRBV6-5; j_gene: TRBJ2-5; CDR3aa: ASSDSSGSQETQY
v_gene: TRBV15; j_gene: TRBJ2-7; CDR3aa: ATSRASGPHAHEQY
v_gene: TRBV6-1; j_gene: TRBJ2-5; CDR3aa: ASREEMLAEETQY
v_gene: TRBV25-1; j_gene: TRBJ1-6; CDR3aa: ASSEYEGADNSPLH
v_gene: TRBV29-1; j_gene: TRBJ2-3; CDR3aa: SVEDWTSGSPDTQY
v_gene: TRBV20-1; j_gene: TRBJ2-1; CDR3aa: SAPDQINEQF
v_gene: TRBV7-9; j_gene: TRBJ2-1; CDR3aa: ASSLGLGTTADNEQF
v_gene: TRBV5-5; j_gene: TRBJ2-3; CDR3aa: ASSLPRASTDTQY
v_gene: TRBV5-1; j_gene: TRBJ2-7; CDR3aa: ASSVSGGIHEQY
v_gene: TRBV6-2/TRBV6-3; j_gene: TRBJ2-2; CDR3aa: ASTRVLGGELF
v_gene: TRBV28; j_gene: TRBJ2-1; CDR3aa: ASSPAESYNEQF
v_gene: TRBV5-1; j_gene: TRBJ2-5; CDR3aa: ASSPSVSGVEETQY
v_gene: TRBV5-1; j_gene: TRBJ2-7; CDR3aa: ASSVGDNYEQY
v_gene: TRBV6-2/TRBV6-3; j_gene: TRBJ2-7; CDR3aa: ASSYDGSYEQY
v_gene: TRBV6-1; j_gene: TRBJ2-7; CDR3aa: ASSPPPTDSSYEQY
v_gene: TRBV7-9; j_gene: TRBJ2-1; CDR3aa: ASSSEGLAGYNEQF
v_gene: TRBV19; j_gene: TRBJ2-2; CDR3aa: ASSIGQVLTGELF
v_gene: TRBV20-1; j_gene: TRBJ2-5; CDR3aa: SAEPRVGETQY
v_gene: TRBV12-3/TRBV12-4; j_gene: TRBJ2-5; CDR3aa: ASTPGQGPLLLQETQY
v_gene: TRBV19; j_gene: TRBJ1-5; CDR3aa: ASMTSNQPQH
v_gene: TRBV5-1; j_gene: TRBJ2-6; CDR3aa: ASSLTGRGPGANVLT
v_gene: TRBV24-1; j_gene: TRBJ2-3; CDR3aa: ATSDLRAGATDTQY
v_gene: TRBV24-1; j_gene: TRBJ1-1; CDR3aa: ATSAGFNTEAF
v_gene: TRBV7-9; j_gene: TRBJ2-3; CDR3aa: ASSLARDYSTDTQY
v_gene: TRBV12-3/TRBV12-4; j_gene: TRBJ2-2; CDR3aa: ASTRDSLGPGELF
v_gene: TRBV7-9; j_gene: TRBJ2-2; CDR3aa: ASSLVKGNTGELF
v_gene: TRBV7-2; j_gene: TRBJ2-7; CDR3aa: ASSFESTGYEQY
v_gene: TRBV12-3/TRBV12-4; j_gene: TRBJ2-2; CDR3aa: ASSFNTNTGELF
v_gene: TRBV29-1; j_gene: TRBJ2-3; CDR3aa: SVAGGERFSDTQY
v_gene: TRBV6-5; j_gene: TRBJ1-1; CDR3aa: ASSLQTIGEAF